This record looks at one TCR beta chain sequence and its context. Its antigen remains unknown. This sample was included in a study of PD-1 blockade in classical Hodgkin lymphoma. Study information: Every 2 weeks, patients had 3 mg/kg nivolumab intravenously. Study results and caveats: TCR diversity rose significantly by C4D1 in CD4+ but not CD8+ cells. Diversity similar to that of newly diagnosed patients was seen at baseline in complete responders.

This table comes from immunoSEQ multiplex PCR, and its TCRdb copy is limited to in-frame clones, with some not included. The repertoire holds 13,000 to 15,000 clones, with roughly 89% as singletons. Regarding time point: cycle 4 day 1 (C4D1), after about 6 weeks of nivolumab. Following autologous stem cell transplantation, relapse occurred in every patient, and exposure to brentuximab vedotin varied. PBMCs, once thawed, yielded CD8+ T cells isolated by magnetic negative selection. The CDR3 runs to 16 residues. The germline gives CDR1 SGHRS, CDR2 YFSETQ. The V end lost 0 bases, the J end lost 8 bases, and 18 bases lay between the germline ends.

This sequence joins TRBV5-1 and TRBJ2-1, with D tentatively TRBD2 (6 bases). The source is a human donor with classical Hodgkin lymphoma. The specimen comprised CD8+ T cells from blood, sampled before the fourth cycle of nivolumab. The CDR3 here is CASSLAGLLSGHEQFF. The CDR3, as DNA: TGCGCCAGCAGCTTGGCCGGACTCCTAAGCGGGCATGAGCAGTTCTTC.